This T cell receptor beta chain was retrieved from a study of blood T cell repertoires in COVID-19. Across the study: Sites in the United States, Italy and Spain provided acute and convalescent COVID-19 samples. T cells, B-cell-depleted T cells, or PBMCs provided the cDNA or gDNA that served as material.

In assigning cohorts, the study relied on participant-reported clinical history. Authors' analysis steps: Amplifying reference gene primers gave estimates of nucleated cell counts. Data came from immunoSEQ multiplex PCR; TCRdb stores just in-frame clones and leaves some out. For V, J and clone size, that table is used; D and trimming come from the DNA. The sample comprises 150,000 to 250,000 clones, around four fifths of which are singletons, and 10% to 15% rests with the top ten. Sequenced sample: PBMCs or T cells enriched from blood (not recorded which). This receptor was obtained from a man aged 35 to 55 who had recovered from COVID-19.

The CDR3 sequence: CASSLWGGHPQPQHF. In DNA, the CDR3 is TGTGCCAGCAGTTTATGGGGAGGGCATCCTCAGCCCCAGCATTTT. This chain links TRBV28 with TRBJ1-5; D is uncertain. This CDR3 is built from 15 residues. Trimming removed 0 bases from V and 6 bases from J, with 12 bases in between. Germline assignment: CDR1 MDHEN and CDR2 SYDVKM.